The 4 T cell receptor beta chains listed next were all sequenced from one sample in a study of shared clonotypes between healthy human individuals. The protocol was immunoSEQ multiplex PCR, while the TCRdb copy is restricted to in-frame clones and leaves out a portion. Of about 960,000 clones listed, approximately 80% are singletons. The sequenced sample consisted of memory CD4+ T cells sorted from blood. The subset: CD45RA-negative fraction. These receptors were collected from a man aged 18 to 35 in good health.

The chain carries TRBV7-2 and TRBJ2-5; TRBD2 might be the D (5 bases). V dropped 5 bases and J dropped 5 bases, with 12 bases sitting between them. CDR1 and CDR2 (germline): SGHTA, FQGNSA. The length of the CDR3 is 13 residues. Here the CDR3 reads CASSRRAEETQYF. CDR3 nucleotides: TGTGCCAGCAGCCGCCGAGCGGAGGAGACCCAGTACTTC.

The sample holds a few counts of this clone. V gene TRBV30 combines with J gene TRBJ1-4; 8 nucleotides align to TRBD1. Germline V lookup: CDR1 GTSNPN, CDR2 SVGIG (reference sequence). CDR3 size: 15 residues. Germline trimming cut 0 bases from V and 5 bases from J; bases unmatched to any gene: 5. The CDR3 coding sequence is TGTGCCTGGAGTGTAGCAGGGACAGGAAATGAAAAACTGTTTTTT. Protein: CAWSVAGTGNEKLFF.

The V and J genes are TRBV11-2 and TRBJ2-5; TRBD1 aligns across 7 bases. V trimming: 1 base; J trimming: 4 bases; junction bases outside the gene matches: 9. The CDR3 loop spans 16 amino acids. CDR1 and CDR2 from the germline V gene are SGHAT and FQNNGV. CDR3 amino acids: CASSLAPGGAVETQYF. The CDR3 DNA sequence: TGTGCCAGCAGCTTAGCCCCAGGGGGAGCCGTAGAGACCCAGTACTTC.

The chain is built from TRBV30 and TRBJ1-3; D call uncertain. The V end was cut by 4 bases, the J end by 2 bases, with 21 bases between. The CDR3 contains 17 residues. Germline CDR1 GTSNPN, CDR2 SVGIG (reference sequence). DNA for the CDR3: TGTGCCTGGACCCGAACTCTGTTTTGGACGGCTGGAAACACCATATATTTT. Its translation is CAWTRTLFWTAGNTIYF. The full variable domain, its missing parts supplied by reference TRBV30 and TRBJ1-3, is SQTIHQWPATLVQPVGSPLSLECTVEGTSNPNLYWYRQAAGRGLQLLFYSVGIGQISSEVPQNLSASRPQDRQFILSSKKLLLSDSGFYLCAWTRTLFWTAGNTIYFGEGSWLTVV.